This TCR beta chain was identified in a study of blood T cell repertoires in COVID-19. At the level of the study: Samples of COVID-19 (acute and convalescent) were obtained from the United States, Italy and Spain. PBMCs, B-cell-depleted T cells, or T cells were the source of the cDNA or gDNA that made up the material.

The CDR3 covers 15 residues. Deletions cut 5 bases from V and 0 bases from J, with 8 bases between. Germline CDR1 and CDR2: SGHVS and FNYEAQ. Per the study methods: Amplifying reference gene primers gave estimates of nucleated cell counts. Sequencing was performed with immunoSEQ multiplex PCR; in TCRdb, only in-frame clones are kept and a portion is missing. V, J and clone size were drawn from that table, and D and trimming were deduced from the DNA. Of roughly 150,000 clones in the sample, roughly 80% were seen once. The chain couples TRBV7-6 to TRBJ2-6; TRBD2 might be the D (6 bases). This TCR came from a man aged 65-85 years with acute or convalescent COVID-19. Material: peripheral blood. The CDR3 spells CASSAGSSGANVLTF. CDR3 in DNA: TGTGCCAGCAGCGCGGGGAGCTCTGGGGCCAACGTCCTGACTTTC.